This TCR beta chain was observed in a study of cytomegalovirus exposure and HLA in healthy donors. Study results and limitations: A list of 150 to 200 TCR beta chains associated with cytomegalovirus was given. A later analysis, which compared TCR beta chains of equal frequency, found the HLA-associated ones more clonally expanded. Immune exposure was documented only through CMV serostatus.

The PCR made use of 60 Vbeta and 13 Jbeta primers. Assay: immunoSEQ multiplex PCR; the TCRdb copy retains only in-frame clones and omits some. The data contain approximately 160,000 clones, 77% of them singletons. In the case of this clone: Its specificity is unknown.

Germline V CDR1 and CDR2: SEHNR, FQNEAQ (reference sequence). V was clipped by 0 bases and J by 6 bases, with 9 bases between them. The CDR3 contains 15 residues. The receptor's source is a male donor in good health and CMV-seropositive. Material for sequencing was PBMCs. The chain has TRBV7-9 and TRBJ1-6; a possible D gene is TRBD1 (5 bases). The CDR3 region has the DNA TGTGCCAGCAGCTTAGCCGGGGGAATTAATTCACCCCTCCACTTT. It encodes CASSLAGGINSPLHF.